The 20 T cell receptor beta chains in this list originate from one sample, sequenced in a study of Ad26.COV2.S vaccination and SARS-CoV-2 variants. Treatment of the sample: 15 to 20 received Ad26.COV2.S at low or high dose, single or two shots; 5 received placebo; per-sample allocation not given. The investigators took samples on day 63 after the first vaccine or placebo injection. Clones were sequenced by immunoSEQ multiplex PCR, and TCRdb holds only the in-frame ones, with some missing. The table shows about 390,000 clones, with approximately 91% occurring only once. This specimen consisted of peripheral blood, obtained in a trial of Ad26.COV2.S vaccine versus placebo. The receptors originated from a person between 18 and 65 years old who received the Ad26.COV2.S COVID-19 vaccine or a placebo.

This chain uses TRBV2 with TRBJ2-7, with D perhaps assigned TRBD1 or TRBD2 (5 bases each). The CDR3 runs to 13 residues. CDR1 is SNHLY and CDR2 is FYNNEI in the germline V gene. The ends were cut back, 4 bases at V and 5 bases at J, with 12 bases in the middle. CDR3 nucleotide sequence: TGTGCCAGCAGTGGACAGATGGGGGACGAGCAGTACTTC. It specifies CASSGQMGDEQYF.

This clone has only one observation. The CDR3 reads CASSHGLAVYNEQFF. CDR3 in DNA: TGTGCCAGCAGCCACGGACTAGCGGTCTACAATGAGCAGTTCTTC. The chain has TRBV3-1 (or the pseudogene TRBV3-2) and TRBJ2-1, with 10 nucleotides matching TRBD2. CDR1 and CDR2 from the germline V gene are LGHDT and YNNKEL (reference sequence). With 3 bases clipped from V and 3 bases from J, the junction kept 2 bases outside the gene matches. The CDR3 runs to 15 residues.

This clone has just a few counts. The chain has TRBV4-3 and TRBJ1-1, with no clear D. The CDR3 has 13 amino acids. From germline, CDR1 is LGHNA and CDR2 YSLEER. Trimming pared 3 bases from V and 6 bases from J, leaving 11 bases between. The CDR3: CASSHAGWAEAFF. CDR3 DNA sequence: TGCGCCAGCAGCCACGCGGGGTGGGCTGAAGCTTTCTTT.

V and J are TRBV9 and TRBJ1-1; D is perhaps TRBD1 (6 bases). Germline-derived CDR1 and CDR2 are SGDLS and YYNGEE. CDR3 size: 15 residues. The ends were cut back, 0 bases at V and 8 bases at J, with 17 bases in the middle. The CDR3 DNA reads as TGTGCCAGCAGCGTAGACCGGGACACTCACGGGGAAGCTTTCTTT. Its translation: CASSVDRDTHGEAFF. Full variable domain (remainder filled in from reference TRBV9 and TRBJ1-1): DSGVTQTPKHLITATGQRVTLRCSPRSGDLSVYWYQQSLDQGLQFLIQYYNGEERAKGNILERFSAQQFPDLHSELNLSSLELGDSALYFCASSVDRDTHGEAFFGQGTRLTVV.

This chain joins TRBV4-1 and TRBJ1-4; D not resolved. CDR1 and CDR2 from the germline V gene are MGHRA and YSYEKL. With 1 base removed from V and 8 bases from J, the gap between germline ends came to 17 bases. The CDR3 runs to 16 residues. DNA for the CDR3: TGCGCCAGCAGCCAAGCGTATGCAGGCCCGAACGAAAAACTGTTTTTT. As protein: CASSQAYAGPNEKLFF.

As DNA, the CDR3 is TGTGCCAGCAGCCCCGGACAGGGAAAGTACGAGCAGTACTTC. Protein: CASSPGQGKYEQYF. The rearrangement links TRBV6-6 to TRBJ2-7, with 8 bases that match TRBD1. The V and J ends lost 6 bases and 4 bases, in that order; junction bases with no gene match: 8. CDR3 length: 14 amino acids. Germline assignment: CDR1 MNHNY and CDR2 SVGAGI (reference sequence).

This chain links TRBV9 with TRBJ1-4, with D unresolved. V was trimmed by 0 bases and J by 6 bases, leaving 12 bases between them. The CDR3 loop spans 15 amino acids. CDR1 and CDR2 from the germline V gene are SGDLS and YYNGEE. Here the CDR3 reads CASSVGSGSDEKLFF. The CDR3 DNA reads as TGTGCCAGCAGCGTAGGTTCTGGGTCCGATGAAAAACTGTTTTTT.

This clone was seen just once. The chain uses TRBV5-1 and TRBJ1-1; D possibly corresponds to TRBD1 (5 bases). The CDR3 has 15 amino acids. The germline V gene has CDR1 SGHRS and CDR2 YFSETQ. V shed 2 bases and J shed 1 base, with 12 bases lying between them. The CDR3 protein is CASSFQGPGNTEAFF. The CDR3 nucleotides read TGCGCCAGCAGCTTTCAGGGACCTGGGAACACTGAAGCTTTCTTT.

The CDR3 nucleotides are TGTGCCAGCTCTCAAACTCGGAACTATGGCTACACCTTC. As protein: CASSQTRNYGYTF. The chain carries TRBV18 and TRBJ1-2; D not certain. This CDR3 spans 13 amino acids. In germline, CDR1 is KGHSH, CDR2 LQKENI. Trimming removed 6 bases at V and 2 bases at J, with 10 bases between.

The rearrangement joins TRBV19 to TRBJ1-1; D gene uncertain. V lost 10 bases, J lost 1 base, and 10 bases lay in between. Germline assignment: CDR1 LNHDA and CDR2 SQIVND (reference sequence). The length of the CDR3 is 12 residues. CDR3 in amino acids: CATLYRNTEAFF. CDR3 DNA: TGTGCCACTTTATACCGGAACACTGAAGCTTTCTTT.

The chain employs TRBV6-5 and TRBJ2-2; the match to TRBD2 covers 7 bases. The V gene's germline CDR1 is MNHEY and CDR2 SVGAGI. Trimming cost V 6 bases and J 6 bases; bases outside gene matches: 7. The CDR3 loop spans 14 amino acids. The CDR3 DNA follows: TGTGCCAGCAGGTCGGCGGGGGTGGCCGGGGAGCTGTTTTTT. This translates into CASRSAGVAGELFF.

This clone was seen a single time. V is TRBV19 and J is TRBJ1-2; no clear D gene. This CDR3 is built from 13 residues. Per germline, CDR1 LNHDA and CDR2 SQIVND (reference sequence). With 1 base removed from V and 6 bases from J, the gap between germline ends came to 9 bases. CDR3 region: CASSIGRVHGYTF. DNA for the CDR3: TGTGCCAGTAGTATAGGAAGGGTCCATGGCTACACCTTC.

V is TRBV12-3 or TRBV12-4 and J is TRBJ1-1; TRBD1 aligns across 7 bases. V lost 6 bases and J lost 10; bases outside the gene matches: 11. This CDR3 comprises 13 residues. As DNA, the CDR3 is TGTGCCAGCAGAAAGGACAGGAGCCTGATAGCTTTCTTT. The encoded protein is CASRKDRSLIAFF.

A single count supports this clone. V gene TRBV24-1 combines with J gene TRBJ1-3; D uncertain. Trimming left V 4 bases short and J 1 base short, with 13 bases between. CDR3 length equals 16 residues. Germline CDR1 KGHDR, CDR2 SFDVKD. The CDR3 region is CATSDSRIISGNTIYF. The CDR3 DNA sequence: TGTGCCACCAGTGACTCACGGATAATTTCTGGAAACACCATATATTTT.

This sequence joins TRBV18 and TRBJ2-7; D unclear. This CDR3 has 15 amino acids. Germline CDR1 is KGHSH and CDR2 is LQKENI. V lost 3 bases, J lost 1 base, and 13 bases lay in between. The CDR3 DNA sequence: TGTGCCAGCTCACCCGACGGAACGGGTTCCTACGAGCAGTACTTC. This encodes CASSPDGTGSYEQYF.

CDR3: CASSDVGQPTFGQYF. CDR3 DNA sequence: TGTGCCAGCAGTGATGTGGGACAGCCTACATTCGGGCAGTACTTC. V gene TRBV6-1 combines with J gene TRBJ2-7; 7 positions match TRBD1. Germline V CDR1 and CDR2: MNHNS, SASEGT. The CDR3 spans 15 residues. The J segment lost 9 bases and the V segment lost 3 bases, leaving 14 bases of the junction unmatched.

There are a few counts of this clone. V gene TRBV24-1 combines with J gene TRBJ2-2; 9 nucleotides line up with TRBD1. J lost 4 bases, V lost 3 bases, and 2 bases had no gene match. From germline, CDR1 is KGHDR and CDR2 SFDVKD. The CDR3 runs to 15 residues. The CDR3 DNA is TGTGCCACCAGTGATCCGGGACAGGGCACCGGGGAGCTGTTTTTT. Translation gives CATSDPGQGTGELFF.

This chain joins TRBV7-9 and TRBJ1-2; no definite D call. The V end lost 3 bases, the J end lost 6 bases, and 8 bases lay between the germline ends. The CDR3 length is 12 residues. Germline V gives CDR1 SEHNR, CDR2 FQNEAQ (reference sequence). CDR3 sequence: CASSFAGNGYTF. CDR3 bases: TGTGCCAGCAGCTTCGCCGGGAATGGCTACACCTTC. Looking up the rest from reference TRBV7-9 and TRBJ1-2 gives the full variable domain: DTGVSQNPRHKITKRGQNVTFRCDPISEHNRLYWYRQTLGQGPEFLTYFQNEAQLEKSRLLSDRFSAERPKGSFSTLEIQRTEQGDSAMYLCASSFAGNGYTFGSGTRLTVV.

The CDR3 sequence: CASSNPGQTNTEAFF. The CDR3 DNA reads TGTGCCAGTAGTAACCCGGGACAGACGAACACTGAAGCTTTCTTT. This sequence joins TRBV19 and TRBJ1-1; 7 bases fit TRBD1. V was pared by 4 bases and J by 1 base, with 6 bases of the junction left unmatched. CDR1 and CDR2 from the germline V gene are LNHDA and SQIVND (reference sequence). The CDR3 is 15 residues long.

The V call is TRBV7-6, the J call TRBJ2-7; D gene unclear. V was pared by 0 bases and J by 3 bases, with 12 bases between. Germline values: CDR1 SGHVS, CDR2 FNYEAQ. This CDR3 is built from 15 residues. CDR3 amino acids: CASSLAYGKNYEQYF. In nucleotides, the CDR3 is TGTGCCAGCAGCTTAGCGTATGGGAAGAACTACGAGCAGTACTTC. The full variable domain, in which reference TRBV7-6 and TRBJ2-7 provide the parts outside the CDR3, is GAGVSQSPRYKVTKRGQDVALRCDPISGHVSLYWYRQALGQGPEFLTYFNYEAQQDKSGLPNDRFSAERPEGSISTLTIQRTEQRDSAMYRCASSLAYGKNYEQYFGPGTRLTVT.